This TCR beta chain was captured in a study of technical replicates of blood from several donors. Assay used: immunoSEQ multiplex PCR; TCRdb lists only in-frame clones, some missing. The sample includes 55,000 to 75,000 clones, roughly 95% of them seen just once. CDR1 and CDR2 (germline): SGHAT, FQNNGV. There are 16 residues in the CDR3. V dropped 4 bases and J dropped 4 bases, with 16 bases sitting between them. The sample taken for sequencing was PBMCs. The sequence derives from a human donor in good health. Some clones in this sample may be carry-over from other donors' samples. The chain combines TRBV11-2 with TRBJ2-2, with D perhaps TRBD1 (5 bases). The CDR3 sequence is CASSSDRLHPTGELFF. CDR3 coding DNA: TGTGCCAGCAGCTCCGACAGATTACATCCCACCGGGGAGCTGTTTTTT.